This T cell receptor beta chain comes out of a study of T-cell reconstitution after alpha-beta-depleted transplantation in children. Study-wide findings and caveats: A year post-transplant, T-cell counts and diversity derived mostly from newly produced T cells.

From germline, CDR1 is SGHRS and CDR2 YFSETQ. V shed 0 bases and J shed 4 bases, with 14 bases lying between them. There are 16 residues in the CDR3. This clonotype was seen at least ten times. What it binds is not known. Library preparation (for TCRbeta) was performed with unique molecular identifiers. TCRdb independently ran MiXCR on the PCR reads; one entry per CDR3 protein. There are some 220,000 distinct CDR3 sequences in the sample; approximately 10% occur only once, and 28% lies in the top ten. The rearrangement uses TRBV5-1 and TRBJ2-1; tentative D call: TRBD2 (5 bases). Here the sequenced sample was PBMCs, taken before TCRalphabeta/CD19-depleted stem cell transplant. This receptor was obtained from a child less than two years old with acute myeloid leukemia, due to receive a stem cell transplant. The DNA for the CDR3 is TGCGCCAGCAGCTTGGCCAATCAACGAGGGTACAATGAGCAGTTCTTC. Its translation is CASSLANQRGYNEQFF. Supplemented by reference TRBV5-1 and TRBJ2-1, the full variable domain reads KAGVTQTPRYLIKTRGQQVTLSCSPISGHRSVSWYQQTPGQGLQFLFEYFSETQRNKGNFPGRFSGRQFSNSRSEMNVSTLELGDSALYLCASSLANQRGYNEQFFGPGTRLTVL.